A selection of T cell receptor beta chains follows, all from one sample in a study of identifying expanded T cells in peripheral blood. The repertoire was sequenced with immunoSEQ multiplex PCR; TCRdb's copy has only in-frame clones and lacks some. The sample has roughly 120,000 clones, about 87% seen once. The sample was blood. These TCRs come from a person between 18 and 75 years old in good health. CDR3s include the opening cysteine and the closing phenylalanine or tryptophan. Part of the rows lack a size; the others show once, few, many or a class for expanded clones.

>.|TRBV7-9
CASNPGAGDEQYF
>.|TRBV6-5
CASSPGTSGPYEQYF
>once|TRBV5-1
CASSLNGGSRETQYF
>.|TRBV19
CASRPAGQGRTYEQYF
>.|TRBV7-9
CASSRTIRVGERDTQYF
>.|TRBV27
CASSRQFLRGEDTQYF
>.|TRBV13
CVSTWGRTDTQYF
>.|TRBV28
CASSLNLVRNEKLFF
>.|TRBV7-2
CASSLGQGAYEQYF
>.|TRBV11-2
CASSSKDRAVLYGYTF
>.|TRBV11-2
CASSPLQGGLAFF
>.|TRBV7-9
CASSRPGETNYGYTF
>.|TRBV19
CASSMGQVLVGYTF
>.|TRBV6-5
CASSRRRGDQPQHF
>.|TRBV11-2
CASSLDPRGRKTTEGGYTF
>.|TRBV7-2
CASSRSSGAVGTEAFF
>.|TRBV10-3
CAISESLQGGQPQHF